This T cell receptor beta chain came from a study of early T cells in non-severe SARS-CoV-2 infection. Study summary: The authors sequenced bulk RNA from unsorted whole blood, leaving chains unpaired.

Unique molecular identifiers (one per individual cDNA molecule) were attached. Via MiXCR, TCRdb re-called the 5' RACE reads, giving one row per CDR3 protein. The sample carries about 52,000 distinct CDR3 sequences, about 6.2% recorded once. General study findings and limits: A preference for anti-spike CD8 responses marked VDJdb matching, which missed private and CD4 specificities.

The CDR3 runs to 13 residues. Trimming removed 3 bases at V and 1 base at J, with 9 bases between. Germline V gene data show CDR1 as SQVTM and CDR2 as ANQGSEA. Concerning this clonotype: The antigen is undetermined.

V and J are TRBV29-1 and TRBJ1-2; D not certain. The source is an adult who was a healthcare worker with PCR-confirmed SARS-CoV-2 infection or an uninfected control (not recorded which). The sequencing sample was made of whole blood. The CDR3 sequence: CSVEADLNYGYTF. The DNA of the CDR3 is TGCAGCGTTGAGGCAGACCTTAACTATGGCTACACCTTC.